This T cell receptor (beta chain) was identified during a study of blood T cell repertoires in COVID-19. Sequencing used immunoSEQ multiplex PCR; TCRdb keeps in-frame clones, though not all of them. The sample consists of approximately 240,000 clones, around 87% of them appearing once. The CDR3 is made up of 13 amino acids. The V gene's germline CDR1 is SGHRS and CDR2 YFSETQ. Trimming cost V 3 bases and J 0 bases, with 6 bases left between them. Sequencing used PBMCs or T cells enriched from blood (not recorded which). The V call is TRBV5-1, the J call TRBJ1-2, with D hard to call. The TCR sequence derives from a woman under 30 in a cohort exposed to, infected with or recovered from COVID-19 (not recorded which). CDR3 sequence: CASSSGTNYGYTF. CDR3 sequence (DNA): TGCGCCAGCAGCTCCGGGACTAACTATGGCTACACCTTC.